These 12 T cell receptor beta chains were sequenced from one sample in a study of T-cell memory formation after mild COVID-19. TCRdb reanalysed the 5' RACE reads using MiXCR and keeps one entry per CDR3 protein. This sample yields 300,000 to 400,000 distinct CDR3 sequences, of which about 13% are seen a single time; 20% to 25% belongs to the top ten. What was sequenced was PBMCs or a T cell subset sorted from them (not recorded which). These receptors all stem from a man aged 18-30 years who had mild COVID-19 (a few samples of this study predate the infection). Cell type and time point are not known.

In this sample, this clonotype turned up many times. The chain employs TRBV5-6 and TRBJ2-3; 8 bases match TRBD2. There are 15 residues in the CDR3. Unmatched junction bases numbered 12, after V lost 7 bases and J lost 5 bases. Looked up from germline, CDR1 is SGHDT and CDR2 is YYEEEE. CDR3 DNA sequence: TGTGCCAGCCGACGTTCGGGAGGGTGGGGAGATACGCAGTATTTT. Translation: CASRRSGGWGDTQYF.

This clonotype was seen more than once but under ten times. The gene calls are TRBV21-1 and TRBJ2-1; the listed D gene, TRBD2, was not tested against the DNA. TRBV21-1 is termed a pseudogene. This CDR3 has 15 residues. The CDR3 nucleotides read TGTGCCAGCAGCCCGTTAGCGGGGGGTTTCAATGAGCAGTTCTTC. It specifies CASSPLAGGFNEQFF.

The V call is TRBV5-6, the J call TRBJ2-3; D may match TRBD1 or TRBD2 (6 bases each). The CDR3 covers 17 residues. The germline V gene has CDR1 SGHDT and CDR2 YYEEEE. V gave up 4 bases and J gave up 5 bases, with 23 bases separating them. The CDR3: CASSLVAEGGPRDTQYF. CDR3 in DNA: TGTGCCAGCAGCCTCGTAGCAGAGGGGGGCCCTAGAGATACGCAGTATTTT.

This clonotype turned up a few times. This chain joins TRBV5-4 and TRBJ2-2; D tentatively fits TRBD1 or TRBD2 (6 bases each). V lost 0 bases, J lost 4 bases, and 10 bases lay in between. The germline V gene has CDR1 SGHNT and CDR2 YYREEE (reference sequence). The CDR3 totals 15 residues. The CDR3 is CASSLVGGTTGELFF. In nucleotides, the CDR3 is TGTGCCAGCAGCTTGGTGGGGGGCACCACCGGGGAGCTGTTTTTT.

The rearrangement joins TRBV15 to TRBJ2-1; TRBD1 is a possible D gene (5 bases). V lost 5 bases and J 0 bases, leaving 11 bases between the germline ends. CDR1 and CDR2 from the germline V gene are LNHNV and YYDKDF (reference sequence). CDR3 size: 15 residues. The CDR3 region is CATSGAAYSYNEQFF. The CDR3 nucleotides read TGTGCCACCAGCGGGGCCGCCTACTCCTACAATGAGCAGTTCTTC. The full variable domain, its missing parts supplied by reference TRBV15 and TRBJ2-1, is DAMVIQNPRYQVTQFGKPVTLSCSQTLNHNVMYWYQQKSSQAPKLLFHYYDKDFNNEADTPDNFQSRRPNTSFCFLDIRSPGLGDTAMYLCATSGAAYSYNEQFFGPGTRLTVL.

There are a few counts of this clonotype. V is TRBV11-2 and J is TRBJ2-4; D unclear. Per germline, CDR1 SGHAT and CDR2 FQNNGV. The CDR3 sequence is 16 residues long. Trimming took 5 bases from V and 1 from J, leaving 15 bases between them. CDR3 sequence (DNA): TGTGCCAGCAGCCTTCGGAAGGGTTTGGCCAAAAACATTCAGTACTTC. Protein sequence: CASSLRKGLAKNIQYF.

This clonotype has more than one count but fewer than ten. This rearrangement joins TRBV5-4 to TRBJ2-2, with TRBD2 matching 11 bases. Germline V gene sequence: CDR1 SGHNT, CDR2 YYREEE (reference sequence). There are 16 residues in the CDR3. V shed 2 bases and J 5 bases; nucleotides not matched to a gene: 5. The DNA for the CDR3 is TGTGCCAGCAGCTTTCCCGCTAGCGGGGGGACCGGGGAGCTGTTTTTT. It encodes CASSFPASGGTGELFF.

The chain links TRBV5-5 to TRBJ1-4; D gene ambiguous. The germline V and J ends were trimmed by 5 bases and 8 bases, with 10 bases remaining between them. Germline lookup yields CDR1 SGHKS and CDR2 YYEKEE (reference sequence). The CDR3 extends over 12 amino acids. The DNA of the CDR3 is TGTGCCAGCAGTCCGTTGGGAGAAAAACTGTTTTTT. Protein product: CASSPLGEKLFF.

This clonotype showed up just a few times. The chain links TRBV15 to TRBJ2-7; 10 nucleotides agree with TRBD1. The CDR3 extends over 15 amino acids. V gave up 1 base and J gave up 6 bases; unmatched junction bases: 6. Germline assignment: CDR1 LNHNV and CDR2 YYDKDF (reference sequence). The CDR3: CATSRGGTGEREQYV. Here the CDR3 DNA reads TGTGCCACCAGCAGAGGTGGGACAGGGGAACGCGAGCAGTACGTC.

Details on this clonotype: Germline is not matched at one junction end, which may reflect a read error. The chain couples TRBV5-6 to TRBJ1-2; perhaps TRBD1 as D (6 bases). Germline V CDR1 and CDR2: SGHDT, YYEEEE. This CDR3 is built from 12 residues. The CDR3 DNA reads TGTGCCAGCAGCTTGTTGGGGGCCCTGCCCTTCTTC. It translates to CASSLLGALPFF.

The V gene is TRBV7-2, the J gene TRBJ1-4, with D unresolved. Germline CDR1 reads SGHTA; CDR2 reads FQGNSA. Trimming stripped 4 bases from V and 8 bases from J, with 17 bases between. The CDR3 loop spans 15 amino acids. The CDR3 DNA sequence: TGTGCCAGCAGCTCACGACCCCGGACGTTAGAAAAACTGTTTTTT. Translating it yields CASSSRPRTLEKLFF.

In this sample, this clonotype turned up a few times. The genes are TRBV4-3 and TRBJ1-5; 9 nucleotides agree with TRBD1. CDR1 is LGHNA, CDR2 YSLEER, per germline. V lost 0 bases and J lost 4; bases outside the gene matches: 1. The CDR3 totals 15 residues. Written as DNA, the CDR3 is TGCGCCAGCAGCCAAGAAGGGACAGGGAATCAGCCCCAGCATTTT. The encoded protein is CASSQEGTGNQPQHF.